These 26 T cell receptor beta chains originate from one sample sequenced in a study of blood T cell repertoires in COVID-19. TCRdb keeps only in-frame clones here, not all; method: immunoSEQ multiplex PCR. The table lists fewer than 120,000 clones, 60% to 80% of them singletons, with 16% in the top ten. Sequencing was carried out using peripheral blood. The receptor set was obtained from a woman older than 75 with active or convalescent COVID-19.

This clone was observed a few times. The chain is built from TRBV5-5 and TRBJ1-4; no reliable D call. The V and J ends lost 0 bases and 3 bases respectively, with 6 bases between them. The CDR3 has 14 residues. The germline CDR1 and CDR2 sequences are SGHKS and YYEKEE (reference sequence). The CDR3 here is CASSLDTANEKLFF. CDR3 bases: TGTGCCAGCAGCTTGGACACCGCTAATGAAAAACTGTTTTTT.

V is TRBV18 and J is TRBJ2-1; D call uncertain. The germline V and J ends were trimmed by 5 bases and 1 base, with 15 bases remaining between them. Germline V gives CDR1 KGHSH, CDR2 LQKENI. This CDR3 has 16 residues. DNA for the CDR3: TGTGCCAGCTCAGCTCAGCGCATTTATTCCTACAATGAGCAGTTCTTC. It yields the protein CASSAQRIYSYNEQFF. The full variable domain, rest sourced from reference TRBV18 and TRBJ2-1, is NAGVMQNPRHLVRRRGQEARLRCSPMKGHSHVYWYRQLPEEGLKFMVYLQKENIIDESGMPKERFSAEFPKEGPSILRIQQVVRGDSAAYFCASSAQRIYSYNEQFFGPGTRLTVL.

The CDR3 spells CASSVDSKRGGELFF. Written as DNA, the CDR3 is TGTGCCAGCAGTGTCGACAGTAAGAGAGGCGGGGAGCTGTTTTTT. The chain uses TRBV2 and TRBJ2-2; maybe TRBD1 (5 bases). In germline, CDR1 is SNHLY, CDR2 FYNNEI. The CDR3 is 15 amino acids. The germline V and J ends were trimmed by 4 bases and 7 bases, with 16 bases remaining between them.

This CDR3 reads CASSLLDFRSSYEQYF. The DNA for the CDR3 is TGTGCCAGCAGCTTACTCGACTTCCGTAGCTCCTACGAGCAGTACTTC. The chain combines TRBV5-5 with TRBJ2-7, with D hard to call. V was pared by 2 bases and J by 0 bases, with 15 bases between. This CDR3 contains 16 residues. Germline V gene lookup returns CDR1 SGHKS and CDR2 YYEKEE (reference sequence). Filled out from reference TRBV5-5 and TRBJ2-7, the complete variable domain reads DAGVTQSPTHLIKTRGQQVTLRCSPISGHKSVSWYQQVLGQGPQFIFQYYEKEERGRGNFPDRFSARQFPNYSSELNVNALLLGDSALYLCASSLLDFRSSYEQYFGPGTRLTVT.

This chain joins TRBV28 and TRBJ2-1; tentative D call: TRBD2 (6 bases). Trimming took off 7 bases at V and 0 bases at J, with 13 bases between the two ends. Per the germline V gene, CDR1 is MDHEN and CDR2 is SYDVKM. This CDR3 is built from 15 residues. CDR3 in amino acids: CASKIGGSSYNEQFF. The CDR3 DNA is TGTGCCAGCAAAATTGGGGGGAGCTCCTACAATGAGCAGTTCTTC.

The sample holds a few counts of this clone. The CDR3 sequence: CASSLGLNSGANVLTF. In DNA, the CDR3 is TGTGCCAGCAGCTTGGGACTGAACTCTGGGGCCAACGTCCTGACTTTC. The V call is TRBV11-3, the J call TRBJ2-6; D is perhaps TRBD2 (6 bases). In germline, CDR1 is SGHNT, CDR2 YENEEA. V was pared by 3 bases and J by 0 bases, with 9 bases between. The CDR3 sequence is 16 residues long.

J is TRBJ2-7 and V is TRBV6-5; no reliable D call. The CDR3 runs 16 residues. The V end lost 0 bases, the J end lost 0 bases, and 12 bases lay between the germline ends. In germline, CDR1 is MNHEY, CDR2 SVGAGI. The CDR3 DNA is TGTGCCAGCAGTTACTCACGCGTAACAGTCTCCTACGAGCAGTACTTC. Its protein product is CASSYSRVTVSYEQYF.

The genes are TRBV9 and TRBJ2-5; 10 bases fit TRBD1. The ends lost 0 bases at V and 7 bases at J; junction bases unmatched: 15. Germline lookup yields CDR1 SGDLS and CDR2 YYNGEE. The CDR3 runs to 18 residues. The CDR3 region has the DNA TGTGCCAGCAGCGTAGGGCTAGGAGAGGGACAGGGGATCGGGACCCAGTACTTC. It translates to CASSVGLGEGQGIGTQYF.

In this sample, this clone turned up a few times. The chain recombines TRBV30 with TRBJ1-1, with TRBD1 identical over 9 bases. V gave up 3 bases and J gave up 11 bases; unmatched junction bases: 7. Looked up from germline, CDR1 is GTSNPN and CDR2 is SVGIG (reference sequence). The CDR3 is 12 residues long. The CDR3 here is CAWSTGGAYAFF. CDR3 sequence (DNA): TGTGCCTGGAGCACAGGGGGCGCTTACGCTTTCTTT. Full variable domain (outside the CDR3, taken from reference TRBV30 and TRBJ1-1): SQTIHQWPATLVQPVGSPLSLECTVEGTSNPNLYWYRQAAGRGLQLLFYSVGIGQISSEVPQNLSASRPQDRQFILSSKKLLLSDSGFYLCAWSTGGAYAFFGQGTRLTVV.

The rearrangement links TRBV5-8 to TRBJ2-5; 10 nucleotides match TRBD2. Germline V lookup: CDR1 SGHTS, CDR2 YDEGEE. V lost 0 bases to trimming and J lost 1 base; unmatched junction nucleotides: 0. The CDR3 contains 15 residues. As DNA, the CDR3 is TGTGCCAGCAGCTTGGGGACTAGCGGCCAAGAGACCCAGTACTTC. Encoded protein: CASSLGTSGQETQYF.

This clone turned up a few times. V and J are TRBV6-2 or TRBV6-3 and TRBJ2-7; 11 bases agree with TRBD2. CDR3 length equals 18 residues. CDR1 is MNHEY, CDR2 SVGEGT, per germline. Trimming removed 0 bases from V and 2 bases from J; junction bases left unmatched: 9. The chain's CDR3 is CASSYSRSSGRFTYEQYF. CDR3 in DNA: TGTGCCAGCAGTTACTCGAGGTCTAGCGGGAGGTTTACCTACGAGCAGTACTTC.

The chain joins TRBV7-9 to TRBJ1-1, with a weak D call TRBD1 (6 bases). The CDR3 length is 13 residues. Germline V gene lookup returns CDR1 SEHNR and CDR2 FQNEAQ (reference sequence). Trimming left V 5 bases short and J 4 bases short, with 11 bases between. Here the CDR3 DNA reads TGTGCCAGCAGCGAACAGGGAATCACTGAAGCTTTCTTT. It translates to CASSEQGITEAFF. Using reference TRBV7-9 and TRBJ1-1 for the parts outside the CDR3, the full variable domain is DTGVSQNPRHKITKRGQNVTFRCDPISEHNRLYWYRQTLGQGPEFLTYFQNEAQLEKSRLLSDRFSAERPKGSFSTLEIQRTEQGDSAMYLCASSEQGITEAFFGQGTRLTVV.

This chain connects TRBV30 to TRBJ2-7; perhaps TRBD2 as D (6 bases). This CDR3 contains 18 residues. The germline CDR1 and CDR2 sequences are GTSNPN and SVGIG (reference sequence). Trimming stripped 4 bases from V and 2 bases from J, with 27 bases between. In DNA form, the CDR3 reads TGTGCCTGGAAGGGCGGCCGTTTGTTTGGCGGGAAAGCCTACGAGCAGTACTTC. Its protein product is CAWKGGRLFGGKAYEQYF.

V gene TRBV7-3 combines with J gene TRBJ2-1; 10 nucleotides match TRBD2. The CDR3 is 15 amino acids. V was pared by 3 bases and J by 4 bases, with 3 bases of the junction left unmatched. Germline loops: CDR1 SGHTA, CDR2 FQGTGA. CDR3 coding DNA: TGTGCCAGCAGCTTCGCACTAGCGGGATACAATGAGCAGTTCTTC. Translated, it gives CASSFALAGYNEQFF.

J is TRBJ2-1 and V is TRBV7-2; D call uncertain. Trimming took off 1 base at V and 9 bases at J, with 13 bases between the two ends. The CDR3 spans 14 residues. Germline V lookup: CDR1 SGHTA, CDR2 FQGNSA. The CDR3 region has the DNA TGTGCCAGCAGCTTAGGACCGGGTATCGGTGAGCAGTTCTTC. Translated: CASSLGPGIGEQFF.

The rearrangement links TRBV6-5 to TRBJ2-3; D remains unclear. CDR1 and CDR2 (germline): MNHEY, SVGAGI. The CDR3 totals 15 residues. V was pared by 6 bases and J by 4 bases, with 17 bases between. Written as DNA, the CDR3 is TGTGCCAGCAGACCTATGGGCCGGTGGGCAGATACGCAGTATTTT. It yields the protein CASRPMGRWADTQYF.

This chain's CDR3 is CATSDRDNEETQYF. DNA of the CDR3: TGTGCCACCAGTGATCGGGACAATGAAGAGACCCAGTACTTC. The chain recombines TRBV24-1 with TRBJ2-5, with D perhaps matching TRBD1 (6 bases). The length of the CDR3 is 14 residues. V lost 3 bases to trimming and J lost 3 bases, with 10 bases between them. CDR1 is KGHDR, CDR2 SFDVKD, per germline.

The chain joins TRBV6-5 to TRBJ1-6, with D unresolved. Trimming shortened V by 7 bases and J by 11 bases, and 18 bases separated the two germline ends. Germline CDR1 MNHEY, CDR2 SVGAGI. The CDR3 spans 14 residues. The CDR3 sequence is CASTLYRGLPPLHF. The CDR3 region has the DNA TGTGCCAGCACCCTATACCGGGGATTACCACCCCTCCACTTT.

The J gene is TRBJ2-1, the V gene TRBV30, with a tentative D call TRBD2 (7 bases). CDR3 length equals 13 residues. Germline V gives CDR1 GTSNPN, CDR2 SVGIG (reference sequence). The CDR3 region has the DNA TGTGCTGGGGGCGGGAGCTCCTACAATGAGCAGTTCTTC. Protein sequence: CAGGGSSYNEQFF.

The chain carries TRBV9 and TRBJ2-5; TRBD2 aligns across 7 bases. This CDR3 contains 15 residues. Germline-derived CDR1 and CDR2 are SGDLS and YYNGEE. After removal of 0 bases from V and 2 bases from J, the junction contained 4 bases not matched to a gene. The CDR3 DNA reads as TGTGCCAGCAGCGTAGTTGAAGCGGGACAAGAGACCCAGTACTTC. Its protein product is CASSVVEAGQETQYF.

V and J are TRBV30 and TRBJ2-2; D not resolved. There are 14 residues in the CDR3. V lost 1 base and J lost 2, with 8 bases in between. Germline V gene sequence: CDR1 GTSNPN, CDR2 SVGIG (reference sequence). CDR3 DNA sequence: TGTGCCTGGAGTGCACAGACAAACACCGGGGAGCTGTTTTTT. Translating it yields CAWSAQTNTGELFF.

This chain joins TRBV15 and TRBJ1-1; a weak D match, TRBD1 (5 bases). This CDR3 contains 14 residues. Trimming cost V 0 bases and J 5 bases, with 10 bases left between them. Germline CDR1 is LNHNV and CDR2 is YYDKDF (reference sequence). The CDR3 protein is CATSRDAGRTEAFF. CDR3 coding DNA: TGTGCCACCAGCAGAGACGCAGGGCGGACTGAAGCTTTCTTT. Together with reference TRBV15 and TRBJ1-1, the CDR3 gives the full variable domain: DAMVIQNPRYQVTQFGKPVTLSCSQTLNHNVMYWYQQKSSQAPKLLFHYYDKDFNNEADTPDNFQSRRPNTSFCFLDIRSPGLGDTAMYLCATSRDAGRTEAFFGQGTRLTVV.

The genes are TRBV15 and TRBJ2-7, with D uncertain. The germline V gene has CDR1 LNHNV and CDR2 YYDKDF (reference sequence). Trimming cost V 0 bases and J 2 bases, with 14 bases left between them. The CDR3 contains 16 residues. The CDR3 DNA reads as TGTGCCACCAGCAGAGAAGGTCAGGTCCTACCCTACGAGCAGTACTTC. Its translation: CATSREGQVLPYEQYF.

The chain carries TRBV6-6 and TRBJ2-7, with 7 bases that match TRBD1. Germline V gives CDR1 MNHNY, CDR2 SVGAGI (reference sequence). Trimming took 6 bases from V and 2 from J; bases not matched to a gene: 4. The CDR3 is 13 amino acids. The CDR3 sequence: CASSRDRTYEQYF. The CDR3 DNA reads as TGTGCCAGCAGCCGGGACAGAACCTACGAGCAGTACTTC.

The CDR3 sequence: CASRHDRGPGYTF. DNA of the CDR3: TGTGCCAGCAGACATGACAGGGGGCCTGGCTACACCTTC. The chain employs TRBV28 and TRBJ1-2, with 10 bases that match TRBD1. This CDR3 has 13 residues. Germline V gene sequence: CDR1 MDHEN, CDR2 SYDVKM. After removal of 6 bases from V and 7 bases from J, the junction contained 5 bases not matched to a gene.

V gene TRBV28 combines with J gene TRBJ1-5, with D perhaps TRBD1 (6 bases). V was shortened by 5 bases and J by 0 bases, with 17 bases between the two germline ends. From germline, CDR1 is MDHEN and CDR2 SYDVKM. The CDR3 is 17 residues long. The CDR3 region is CASSGYRGQFSNQPQHF. The DNA of the CDR3 is TGTGCCAGCAGTGGATACAGAGGACAGTTTAGCAATCAGCCCCAGCATTTT.